The 18 T cell receptor beta chains below come from one sample, sequenced in a study of T cells in Graves' hyperthyroidism and ophthalmopathy. Researchers amplified the TCR beta CDR3 regions from RNA transcripts. Using the HTBI primer set, a first-round RT-PCR was run on the TCR CDR3. TCRdb used MiXCR to reprocess the multiplex PCR reads, holding one entry per CDR3 protein. The data hold approximately 250,000 distinct CDR3 sequences, with about 24% observed a single time. The sequenced sample consisted of blood. The receptor source for this set is a woman aged 40 to 49 with Graves' ophthalmopathy.

V gene TRBV6-5 combines with J gene TRBJ1-1; perhaps TRBD1 as D (5 bases). There are 14 residues in the CDR3. Germline V gene lookup returns CDR1 MNHEY and CDR2 SVGAGI. The V end lost 4 bases, the J end lost 10 bases, and 19 bases lay between the germline ends. CDR3 loop: CASSSGTARLGAFF. In DNA, the CDR3 is TGTGCCAGCAGTTCCGGGACCGCTCGTCTCGGAGCTTTCTTT.

This clonotype was observed a few times. The rearrangement links TRBV24-1 to TRBJ2-7; D possibly uses TRBD1 or TRBD2 (5 bases each). With 3 bases removed from V and 4 bases from J, the gap between germline ends came to 15 bases. Germline values: CDR1 KGHDR, CDR2 SFDVKD. The CDR3 spans 15 residues. CDR3 protein: CATSDGAVGTYEQYF. CDR3 DNA sequence: TGTGCCACCAGTGATGGAGCGGTGGGGACGTACGAGCAGTACTTC.

This clonotype was seen ten or more times. V usage is TRBV20-1 and J usage is TRBJ1-6, with 10 positions matching TRBD1. V trimming: 5 bases; J trimming: 8 bases; junction bases outside the gene matches: 3. CDR3 length equals 13 residues. The germline CDR1 and CDR2 sequences are DFQATT and SNEGSKA (reference sequence). For the CDR3, the DNA is TGCAGTGCTGGACAGGGGGATTATTCACCCCTCCACTTT. Its translation: CSAGQGDYSPLHF.

This clonotype was picked up many times. This chain links TRBV20-1 with TRBJ1-1; 7 bases fit TRBD1. Germline CDR1 and CDR2: DFQATT and SNEGSKA (reference sequence). The CDR3 contains 12 residues. The V gene end was trimmed by 7 bases and the J gene end by 2 bases; junction bases not matched to a gene: 4. CDR3 nucleotides: TGCAGTGTACAGGGGCTAAACACTGAAGCTTTCTTT. Its protein is CSVQGLNTEAFF.

This clonotype was seen ten or more times. V and J are TRBV30 and TRBJ2-7; the match to TRBD1 covers 9 bases. Germline trimming cut 2 bases from V and 4 bases from J; bases unmatched to any gene: 3. The CDR3 totals 13 residues. The V gene's germline CDR1 is GTSNPN and CDR2 SVGIG (reference sequence). The CDR3 coding sequence is TGTGCCTGGAGTACCGGGACAGGGTACGAGCAGTACTTC. The encoded protein is CAWSTGTGYEQYF. Full variable domain (remainder filled in from reference TRBV30 and TRBJ2-7): SQTIHQWPATLVQPVGSPLSLECTVEGTSNPNLYWYRQAAGRGLQLLFYSVGIGQISSEVPQNLSASRPQDRQFILSSKKLLLSDSGFYLCAWSTGTGYEQYFGPGTRLTVT.

This clonotype has ten or more counts. The chain employs TRBV6-5 and TRBJ1-6, with D tentatively TRBD1 (5 bases). This CDR3 region has 15 residues. Germline-derived CDR1 and CDR2 are MNHEY and SVGAGI. The V end was cut by 2 bases, the J end by 4 bases, with 9 bases between. The CDR3 here is CASSYGQGYNSPLHF. CDR3 coding DNA: TGTGCCAGCAGTTACGGGCAGGGATATAATTCACCCCTCCACTTT.

This clonotype was seen ten or more times. V gene TRBV12-3 or TRBV12-4 combines with J gene TRBJ1-1; 7 positions match TRBD1. The trim removed 6 bases at V and 0 bases at J, leaving 7 bases unmatched. The CDR3 sequence is 15 residues long. The CDR3: CASRARGGMNTEAFF. The CDR3 region has the DNA TGTGCCAGCAGGGCAAGAGGGGGCATGAACACTGAAGCTTTCTTT.

This clonotype was seen a few times. The chain is built from TRBV12-3 or TRBV12-4 and TRBJ1-2; 7 bases align to TRBD1. The CDR3 consists of 13 residues. With V trimmed by 5 bases and J by 6 bases, 6 bases remained unmatched. The CDR3 nucleotides are TGTGCCAGCAGTCTCGGGACAGCGAATGGCTACACCTTC. It is translated as CASSLGTANGYTF.

The chain uses TRBV30 and TRBJ1-1; D not resolved. There are 12 residues in the CDR3. The germline V gene has CDR1 GTSNPN and CDR2 SVGIG (reference sequence). Between the trimmed V and J ends, which lost 4 bases and 7 bases, there was a span of 13 bases. DNA of the CDR3: TGTGCCTGGAACGCTGGACGGAGTGAAGCTTTCTTT. This gives the protein CAWNAGRSEAFF. Based on the CDR3 plus reference TRBV30 and TRBJ1-1, the full variable domain is SQTIHQWPATLVQPVGSPLSLECTVEGTSNPNLYWYRQAAGRGLQLLFYSVGIGQISSEVPQNLSASRPQDRQFILSSKKLLLSDSGFYLCAWNAGRSEAFFGQGTRLTVV.

This rearrangement joins TRBV6-1 to TRBJ1-2, with a weak D call TRBD1 (5 bases). With 4 bases removed from V and 8 bases from J, the gap between germline ends came to 20 bases. This CDR3 is built from 15 residues. The germline gives CDR1 MNHNS, CDR2 SASEGT. The DNA for the CDR3 is TGTGCCAGCAGTGGTTCGATCGGGGCCCTGAGCGGCTACACCTTC. Residues: CASSGSIGALSGYTF.

This clonotype was recorded a few times. The chain is built from TRBV6-1 and TRBJ2-1; 11 nucleotides line up with TRBD1. Germline assignment: CDR1 MNHNS and CDR2 SASEGT. This CDR3 region has 14 residues. The trim removed 8 bases at V and 7 bases at J, leaving 7 bases unmatched. The CDR3 DNA reads TGTGCCAGCCGGGGACAGGGGGGGGTGAATGAGCAGTTCTTC. The encoded protein is CASRGQGGVNEQFF.

This clonotype showed up many times. A much larger clone lies a single base off, so this may be a read error. The CDR3 does not close with the conserved phenylalanine or tryptophan, likely indicating a read error. This chain uses TRBV6-1 with TRBJ1-1; no clear D gene. Germline V gives CDR1 MNHNS, CDR2 SASEGT. The CDR3 runs 13 residues. V was pared by 6 bases and J by 4 bases, with 12 bases between. The CDR3 region is CASRLEAFTEAFL. In nucleotides, the CDR3 is TGTGCCAGCAGGCTAGAGGCTTTCACTGAAGCTTTCCTT.

This clonotype showed up many times. This chain links TRBV7-8 with TRBJ2-2, with no clear D. This CDR3 region has 14 residues. Deletions cut 8 bases from V and 1 base from J, with 11 bases between. Germline CDR1 reads SGHVS; CDR2 reads FQNEAQ. The CDR3 nucleotides read TGTGCCAGCGAGGCTTACGGGAACACCGGGGAGCTGTTTTTT. Protein sequence: CASEAYGNTGELFF.

This clonotype was seen at least ten times. V is TRBV19 and J is TRBJ2-7, with TRBD1 matching over 7 bases. This CDR3 is 16 amino acids long. The V gene end was trimmed by 5 bases and the J gene end by 6 bases; junction bases not matched to a gene: 16. The V gene's germline CDR1 is LNHDA and CDR2 SQIVND (reference sequence). The CDR3, as DNA: TGTGCCAGTAGTTACACCGTTGACAGGGCCCCTCGCGAGCAGTACTTC. Translating gives CASSYTVDRAPREQYF.

The gene calls are TRBV7-3 and TRBJ2-5; D is possibly TRBD1 (6 bases). V shed 1 base and J shed 4 bases, with 10 bases lying between them. CDR1 and CDR2 from the germline V gene are SGHTA and FQGTGA. The CDR3 spans 14 residues. The chain's CDR3 is CASSLMGRGETQYF. CDR3 bases: TGTGCCAGCAGCTTAATGGGCAGGGGAGAGACCCAGTACTTC.

J is TRBJ2-7 and V is TRBV2, with 7 positions matching TRBD1. The junction had 6 bases not matched to a gene; V was cut back by 5 bases and J by 2 bases. Germline V gene data show CDR1 as SNHLY and CDR2 as FYNNEI. The CDR3 is 14 residues long. The CDR3 DNA reads TGTGCCAGCAGTTCGAACCAGGGGGCCTACGAGCAGTACTTC. Protein product: CASSSNQGAYEQYF.

This clonotype was counted at least ten times. V gene TRBV2 combines with J gene TRBJ2-2; 8 bases are shared with TRBD2. V lost 9 bases and J lost 6; bases outside the gene matches: 12. The CDR3 extends over 15 amino acids. The germline V gene has CDR1 SNHLY and CDR2 FYNNEI. The CDR3 coding sequence is TGTGCCAGTTTCCCGGGACTAGGCTTCGCCGGGGAGCTGTTTTTT. Amino acid sequence: CASFPGLGFAGELFF.

The chain carries TRBV12-3 or TRBV12-4 and TRBJ2-7; weak D call: TRBD1 (6 bases). V dropped 4 bases and J dropped 3 bases, with 10 bases sitting between them. CDR3 length: 13 amino acids. CDR3 bases: TGTGCCAGCAGTTCAGGGGTGGGCTACGAGCAGTACTTC. Protein: CASSSGVGYEQYF.